The sequence of this TCR beta chain was determined in a study of shared clonotypes between healthy human individuals. The assay was immunoSEQ multiplex PCR, and TCRdb's table has in-frame clones only and misses some. The data hold about 1.9 million clones, with 93% observed a single time. The naive CD8 population came from CD45RO-negative cells selected for CCR7, without terminally differentiated effector memory CD45RA+ cells. The CDR3 is 20 amino acids. Germline V gene sequence: CDR1 LNHDA, CDR2 SQIVND (reference sequence). Losses at the gene ends were 4 bases for V and 2 bases for J; bases not matched to a gene: 13.

Source material: naive CD8+ T cells from PBMCs. J is TRBJ2-1 and V is TRBV19, with 14 nucleotides matching TRBD2. The clonotype was recovered from a man younger than 35 in good health. Some clones in this sample may be carry-over from other donors' samples. The CDR3 reads CASSKREEGTSGRPYNEQFF. The CDR3 bases are TGTGCCAGTAGTAAACGAGAAGAAGGGACTAGCGGGAGACCCTACAATGAGCAGTTCTTC.